This T cell receptor (beta chain) was sequenced in a study of CD8 T cells in ankylosing spondylitis. Via MiXCR, TCRdb re-called the 5' RACE reads, giving one row per CDR3 protein. The sample holds roughly 230,000 distinct CDR3 sequences, over 15% seen once. Source material: blood, either unsorted or a sorted T cell fraction (not recorded which). The clonotype was recovered from a male donor with ankylosing spondylitis or in good health (not recorded which).

CDR3 residues: CASSLDNRGLYEQYF. In DNA form, the CDR3 reads TGCGCCAGCAGCTTGGATAACAGGGGGCTTTACGAGCAGTACTTC. V gene TRBV5-1 combines with J gene TRBJ2-7; 9 bases are shared with TRBD1. V was clipped by 0 bases and J by 4 bases; unmatched bases: 5. Germline V gene lookup returns CDR1 SGHRS and CDR2 YFSETQ. This CDR3 region has 15 residues.